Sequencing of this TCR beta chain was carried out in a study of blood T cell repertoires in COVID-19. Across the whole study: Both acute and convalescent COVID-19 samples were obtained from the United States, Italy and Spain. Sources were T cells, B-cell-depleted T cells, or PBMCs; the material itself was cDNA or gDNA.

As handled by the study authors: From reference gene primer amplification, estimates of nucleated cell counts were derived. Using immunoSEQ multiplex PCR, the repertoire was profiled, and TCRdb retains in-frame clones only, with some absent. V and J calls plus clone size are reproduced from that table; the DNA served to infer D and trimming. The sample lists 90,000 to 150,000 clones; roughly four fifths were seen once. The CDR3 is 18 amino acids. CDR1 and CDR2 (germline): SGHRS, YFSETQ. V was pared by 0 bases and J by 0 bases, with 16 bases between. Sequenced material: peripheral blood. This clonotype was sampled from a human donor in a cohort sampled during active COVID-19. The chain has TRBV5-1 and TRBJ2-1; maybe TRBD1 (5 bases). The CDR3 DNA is TGCGCCAGCAGCTTGGCGGACCCCACAGGTCGCTCCTACAATGAGCAGTTCTTC. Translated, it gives CASSLADPTGRSYNEQFF.